A selection of T cell receptor beta chains follows, all from one sample in a study of T cell repertoires in cytomegalovirus infection. TCRdb fed the reads into MiXCR, producing one record per CDR3 protein. This sample carries about 770,000 distinct CDR3 sequences, just under 30% of them seen once, and the ten largest clones take about 12%. The antigens of these receptors remain unknown. Specimen: cultured CD8+ T cells from PBMCs, collected from culture after CMV antigen stimulation. These receptors originate from a human donor in good health (CMV status not recorded). Some clones in this sample may be carry-over from other donors' samples. Both conserved end residues are part of each CDR3. Each record gives: D gene, clone size, V gene, J gene, CDR3 protein, CDR3 DNA. A D gene is named only where the DNA matches it firmly. Clone size is given for some rows only: seen once, a few or many times, or a class if the clone is expanded.

D: NA; size: NA; V: TRBV12-5; J: TRBJ2-1; CDR3: CASAFGPGGSYNEQFF; DNA: TGTGCTAGTGCTTTCGGACCCGGAGGGTCCTACAATGAGCAGTTCTTC
D: NA; size: NA; V: TRBV12-3/TRBV12-4; J: TRBJ1-3; CDR3: CASSPGRVVNTIYF; DNA: TGTGCCAGCAGCCCGGGCAGGGTAGTCAACACCATATATTTT
D: NA; size: NA; V: TRBV12-3/TRBV12-4; J: TRBJ2-1; CDR3: CASSLSGWNEQFF; DNA: TGTGCCAGCAGTTTGTCAGGGTGGAATGAGCAGTTCTTC
D: TRBD2; size: few; V: TRBV6-5; J: TRBJ2-5; CDR3: CASSYVAGDSGETQYF; DNA: TGTGCCAGCAGTTACGTAGCGGGGGACTCCGGAGAGACCCAGTACTTC
D: NA; size: NA; V: TRBV11-2; J: TRBJ1-1; CDR3: CASSSGAGGITEAFF; DNA: TGTGCCAGCAGCTCGGGGGCGGGGGGCATCACTGAAGCTTTCTTT
D: TRBD2; size: once; V: TRBV5-5; J: TRBJ2-2; CDR3: CASSLYGLAGNGELFF; DNA: TGTGCCAGCAGCCTTTATGGGCTAGCGGGCAACGGGGAGCTGTTTTTT
D: NA; size: few; V: TRBV10-3; J: TRBJ1-2; CDR3: CAISGSKAHEGTMWYGYTF; DNA: TGTGCCATCAGTGGATCCAAGGCACACGAGGGCACCATGTGGTATGGCTACACCTTC
D: NA; size: few; V: TRBV27; J: TRBJ1-5; CDR3: CASSSGPAVNSNQPQHF; DNA: TGTGCCAGCAGCTCGGGTCCAGCGGTCAATTCAAATCAGCCCCAGCATTTT
D: TRBD1; size: many; V: TRBV7-3; J: TRBJ2-1; CDR3: CASSSGQSSYNEQFF; DNA: TGTGCTAGCAGCTCGGGACAGAGCTCCTACAATGAGCAGTTCTTC
D: NA; size: NA; V: TRBV7-8; J: TRBJ2-5; CDR3: CASRPQGRETQYF; DNA: TGTGCCAGCAGACCCCAGGGTCGGGAGACCCAGTACTTC
D: NA; size: many; V: TRBV7-7; J: TRBJ2-3; CDR3: CASRESGTDTQYF; DNA: TGTGCTAGCAGGGAGTCGGGCACAGATACGCAGTATTTT
D: NA; size: few; V: TRBV7-9; J: TRBJ1-2; CDR3: CASSFGADGYTF; DNA: TGTGCCAGCAGCTTCGGGGCCGATGGCTACACCTTC
D: NA; size: few; V: TRBV14; J: TRBJ2-3; CDR3: CASSHLEDYTTFNTQYF; DNA: TGTGCCAGCAGCCATCTTGAAGACTACACGACCTTCAATACGCAGTATTTT
D: NA; size: NA; V: TRBV4-3; J: TRBJ1-4; CDR3: CASSQDNRFNEKLFF; DNA: TGCGCCAGCAGCCAAGATAACCGGTTTAATGAAAAACTGTTTTTT
D: NA; size: NA; V: TRBV7-9; J: TRBJ2-7; CDR3: CASTPQGGEGARVYEQYF; DNA: TGTGCCAGCACCCCCCAAGGTGGGGAGGGGGCCCGTGTCTACGAGCAGTACTTC
D: NA; size: NA; V: TRBV6-5; J: TRBJ2-5; CDR3: CASSPILYQETQYF; DNA: TGTGCCAGCAGTCCGATTTTGTACCAAGAGACCCAGTACTTC
D: NA; size: few; V: TRBV7-2; J: TRBJ1-3; CDR3: CASSLSRSSGNTIYF; DNA: TGTGCCAGCAGCTTAAGTAGAAGCTCTGGAAACACCATATATTTT
D: NA; size: many; V: TRBV10-3; J: TRBJ1-2; CDR3: CAISLDGKGLTDYGYTF; DNA: TGTGCCATCAGTTTGGACGGGAAAGGTTTAACCGACTATGGCTACACCTTC
D: NA; size: many; V: TRBV7-2; J: TRBJ2-7; CDR3: CASSLAAQGIGYEQYF; DNA: TGTGCCAGCAGCTTAGCAGCGCAGGGGATTGGCTACGAGCAGTACTTC
D: NA; size: NA; V: TRBV6-2/TRBV6-3; J: TRBJ1-2; CDR3: CASSSSGGGYGYTF; DNA: TGTGCCAGCAGTTCCTCCGGGGGGGGCTATGGCTACACCTTC
D: NA; size: NA; V: TRBV11-2; J: TRBJ1-2; CDR3: CASSLAAGAVNYGYTF; DNA: TGTGCCAGCAGCTTAGCGGCAGGGGCCGTCAACTATGGCTACACCTTC
D: TRBD1; size: NA; V: TRBV19; J: TRBJ1-1; CDR3: CASSIWEGAVNTEAFF; DNA: TGTGCCAGTAGTATTTGGGAGGGGGCGGTGAACACTGAAGCTTTCTTT
D: NA; size: NA; V: TRBV19; J: TRBJ2-1; CDR3: CASSRKGYNEQFF; DNA: TGTGCCAGTAGTAGAAAAGGCTACAATGAGCAGTTCTTC
D: NA; size: few; V: TRBV7-9; J: TRBJ2-1; CDR3: CASRGSDNEQFF; DNA: TGTGCCAGCAGAGGGTCCGACAATGAGCAGTTCTTC
D: TRBD2; size: many; V: TRBV7-2; J: TRBJ2-3; CDR3: CASIRGGGTTDTQYF; DNA: TGTGCCAGCATCAGGGGCGGGGGGACCACAGATACGCAGTATTTT
D: TRBD2; size: NA; V: TRBV12-3/TRBV12-4; J: TRBJ2-3; CDR3: CASSFLRGDFTDTQYF; DNA: TGTGCCAGCAGTTTTCTGCGGGGGGACTTCACAGATACGCAGTATTTT
D: NA; size: NA; V: TRBV6-8; J: TRBJ1-1; CDR3: CASSYSVVSGNTEAFF; DNA: TGTGCCAGCAGTTACTCTGTGGTCTCCGGGAACACTGAAGCTTTCTTT
D: NA; size: NA; V: TRBV19; J: TRBJ1-2; CDR3: CASSIGAGIGGGYTF; DNA: TGTGCCAGTAGTATAGGCGCAGGGATCGGCGGGGGCTACACCTTC
D: NA; size: NA; V: TRBV4-3; J: TRBJ2-1; CDR3: CASSQAITDRQFF; DNA: TGCGCCAGCAGCCAAGCGATTACGGATAGGCAGTTCTTC
D: NA; size: many; V: TRBV7-8; J: TRBJ2-1; CDR3: CASGKDTSYNEQFF; DNA: TGTGCCAGCGGGAAAGACACCTCCTACAATGAGCAGTTCTTC
D: NA; size: many; V: TRBV6-2/TRBV6-3; J: TRBJ1-5; CDR3: CASSYSGQPQHF; DNA: TGTGCCAGCAGTTACTCCGGTCAGCCCCAGCATTTT
D: NA; size: NA; V: TRBV2; J: TRBJ1-2; CDR3: CASSASTPSRDYGYTF; DNA: TGTGCCAGCAGTGCCAGTACTCCATCTAGAGACTATGGCTACACCTTC
D: TRBD1; size: NA; V: TRBV6-5; J: TRBJ2-2; CDR3: CASSYDSPGQGVFDLRSAGELFF; DNA: TGTGCCAGCAGTTACGACAGTCCGGGACAGGGCGTTTTTGATCTAAGGTCGGCCGGGGAGCTGTTTTTT
D: NA; size: NA; V: TRBV19; J: TRBJ2-3; CDR3: CASALLGETDTQYF; DNA: TGTGCCAGCGCTCTCCTCGGGGAAACAGATACGCAGTATTTT
D: NA; size: NA; V: TRBV7-9; J: TRBJ1-1; CDR3: CLSRAPAYTEAFF; DNA: TGCCTAAGCAGGGCCCCAGCCTACACTGAAGCTTTCTTT
D: NA; size: many; V: TRBV7-8; J: TRBJ1-2; CDR3: CASGVPVDGYTF; DNA: TGTGCCAGCGGTGTGCCAGTTGATGGCTACACCTTC
D: TRBD2; size: NA; V: TRBV27; J: TRBJ2-7; CDR3: CASSLESRLAVYEQYF; DNA: TGTGCCAGCAGTTTAGAGAGCCGACTAGCGGTCTACGAGCAGTACTTC
D: TRBD1; size: NA; V: TRBV5-5; J: TRBJ2-1; CDR3: CASSWEDRGHNEQFF; DNA: TGTGCCAGCAGCTGGGAGGACAGGGGCCACAATGAGCAGTTCTTC
D: NA; size: NA; V: TRBV7-9; J: TRBJ1-4; CDR3: CASSFRGSPEKLFF; DNA: TGTGCCAGCAGCTTCAGGGGCAGCCCTGAAAAACTGTTTTTT
D: NA; size: once; V: TRBV9; J: TRBJ1-2; CDR3: CASSPSPTF; DNA: TGTGCCAGCAGCCCTAGCCCCACCTTC
D: NA; size: NA; V: TRBV6-2/TRBV6-3; J: TRBJ2-5; CDR3: CASSFYRVQETQYF; DNA: TGTGCCAGCAGTTTCTACAGGGTTCAAGAGACCCAGTACTTC
D: NA; size: NA; V: TRBV11-2; J: TRBJ2-1; CDR3: CASSSGAAFTYNEQFF; DNA: TGTGCCAGCAGCTCGGGGGCCGCGTTTACCTACAATGAGCAGTTCTTC
D: TRBD2; size: many; V: TRBV7-8; J: TRBJ2-1; CDR3: CASILRRGGGEQFF; DNA: TGTGCCAGCATCCTCCGGCGGGGGGGAGGTGAGCAGTTCTTC
D: NA; size: NA; V: TRBV7-2; J: TRBJ1-2; CDR3: CASSLEGLLLAGYAF; DNA: TGTGCCAGCAGCTTAGAGGGCCTACTCTTGGCTGGCTACGCCTTC
D: TRBD2; size: many; V: TRBV7-8; J: TRBJ2-1; CDR3: CASSPRLASYNEQFF; DNA: TGTGCCAGCAGCCCTCGACTAGCTTCCTACAATGAGCAGTTCTTC
D: NA; size: NA; V: TRBV9; J: TRBJ1-3; CDR3: CASSVEGRSGNTIYF; DNA: TGTGCCAGCAGCGTGGAGGGGAGGTCTGGAAACACCATATATTTT
D: NA; size: NA; V: TRBV10-3; J: TRBJ1-2; CDR3: CAISEGAFYGYTF; DNA: TGTGCCATCAGTGAGGGGGCGTTCTATGGCTACACCTTC
D: NA; size: NA; V: TRBV7-6; J: TRBJ2-5; CDR3: CASSLDRSWETQYF; DNA: TGTGCCAGCAGCTTAGACCGGAGTTGGGAGACCCAGTACTTC
D: TRBD1; size: NA; V: TRBV6-1; J: TRBJ1-6; CDR3: CASSGGQGEGSPLHF; DNA: TGTGCCAGCAGTGGTGGACAGGGGGAAGGTTCACCCCTCCACTTT
D: TRBD2; size: NA; V: TRBV5-1; J: TRBJ2-3; CDR3: CASRSGGAGTDTQYF; DNA: TGCGCCAGTCGTAGCGGGGGGGCCGGCACAGATACGCAGTATTTT
D: NA; size: few; V: TRBV6-2/TRBV6-3; J: TRBJ2-1; CDR3: CASSTVRGSSYNEQFF; DNA: TGTGCCAGCAGTACTGTCCGGGGGAGCTCCTACAATGAGCAGTTCTTC